The clone carrying this T cell receptor (beta chain) has ten or more counts. The antigen is not known. The source of the sample is a study of neurological immune-mediated disorders. It was from 2 million PBMCs stored at -80 C that the unsorted libraries were obtained. General study points: Repertoires from 18 of 34 multiple sclerosis patients grouped phylogenetically into a related-CDR3 cluster, suggesting a possible signature.

CDR1 and CDR2 (germline): MNHEY, SVGAGI. Trimming cost V 0 bases and J 12 bases, with 6 bases left between them. This CDR3 contains 11 residues. TCRdb itself ran the 5' RACE reads through MiXCR, one entry per CDR3 protein. The table lists 90,000 to 150,000 distinct CDR3 sequences, around 3% of them singletons. This chain connects TRBV6-5 to TRBJ2-1; D call uncertain. The sequence came from a woman between 25 and 40 years old with multiple sclerosis. Material for sequencing was PBMCs. CDR3 sequence reads: CASSYSGLQFF. The CDR3 DNA is TGTGCCAGCAGTTACTCGGGCTTGCAGTTCTTC.